This T cell receptor (beta chain) is drawn from a study of human T cells and chemical hapten exposure. Study details: Chiefly female patients presented with alopecia areata, totalis or universalis. Study observations and caveats: Patch test scores rose with PT1 expanded TCR counts, a positive correlation.

CDR1 and CDR2 from the germline V gene are SEHNR and FQNEAQ (reference sequence). V was trimmed by 3 bases and J by 1 base, leaving 9 bases between them. This CDR3 is built from 14 residues. In its sample, this clonotype was seen many times. Its antigen is as yet unknown. Documented time point: patch test 2, 6 weeks after DPC sensitization. Treatment reported: therapeutic diphenylcyclopropenone sensitization with weekly scalp DPC. The study extracted total RNA from unfractionated whole blood. Original handling: Per sample, the median was 95,638 TCRs, with values from 23,224 to 690,600. TCRdb passed the RACE reads through MiXCR, listing each CDR3 protein once. TCRdb, not the authors, supplied the V and J calls. The sample contains 80,000 to 95,000 distinct CDR3 sequences, 8% to 13% of which appear only once.

The TCR comes from a man aged 40-49 years with alopecia areata. Some clones in this sample may be carry-over from other donors' samples. This chain uses TRBV7-9 with TRBJ1-1; D is ambiguous. The specimen was whole blood, collected in connection with sensitization to the hapten diphenylcyclopropenone (DPC). The CDR3 nucleotides are TGTGCCAGCAGCTTTGATCGGGGGAACACTGAAGCTTTCTTT. This gives the protein CASSFDRGNTEAFF.